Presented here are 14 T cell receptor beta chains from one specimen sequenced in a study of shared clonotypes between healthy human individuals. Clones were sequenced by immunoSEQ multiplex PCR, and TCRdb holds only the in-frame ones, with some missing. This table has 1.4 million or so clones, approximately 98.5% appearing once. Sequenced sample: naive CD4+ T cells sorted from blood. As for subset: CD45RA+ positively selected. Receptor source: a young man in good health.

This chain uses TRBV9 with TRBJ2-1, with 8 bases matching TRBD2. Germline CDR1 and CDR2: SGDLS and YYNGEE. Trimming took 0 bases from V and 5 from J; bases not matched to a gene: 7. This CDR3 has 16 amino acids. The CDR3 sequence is CASSVAGGRTDNEQFF. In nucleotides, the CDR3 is TGTGCCAGCAGCGTAGCTGGCGGGAGGACAGACAATGAGCAGTTCTTC.

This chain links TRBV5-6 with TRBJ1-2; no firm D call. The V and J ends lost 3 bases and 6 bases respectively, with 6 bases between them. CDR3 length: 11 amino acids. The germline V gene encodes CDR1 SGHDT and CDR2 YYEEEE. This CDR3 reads CASSWRNGYTF. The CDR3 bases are TGTGCCAGCAGCTGGAGAAATGGCTACACCTTC.

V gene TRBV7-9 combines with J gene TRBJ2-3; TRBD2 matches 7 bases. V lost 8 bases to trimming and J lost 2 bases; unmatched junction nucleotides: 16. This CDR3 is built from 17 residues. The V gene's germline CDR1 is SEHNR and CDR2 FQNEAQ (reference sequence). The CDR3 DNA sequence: TGTGCCAGCTCTCACGGCGGGGGAGTAGGGGACACAGATACGCAGTATTTT. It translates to CASSHGGGVGDTDTQYF.

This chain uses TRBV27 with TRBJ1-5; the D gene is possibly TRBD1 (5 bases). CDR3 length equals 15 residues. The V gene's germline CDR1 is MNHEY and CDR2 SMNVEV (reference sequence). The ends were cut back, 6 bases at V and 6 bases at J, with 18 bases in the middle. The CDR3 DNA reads TGTGCCAGCAGCCCGGGGCAGGGCGGAATTCAGCCCCAGCATTTT. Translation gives CASSPGQGGIQPQHF.

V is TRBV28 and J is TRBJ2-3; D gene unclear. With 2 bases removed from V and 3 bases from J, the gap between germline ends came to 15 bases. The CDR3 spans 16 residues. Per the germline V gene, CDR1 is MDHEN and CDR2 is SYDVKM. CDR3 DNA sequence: TGTGCCAGCAGTTTAATTCTGGTTTCGCAAACAGATACGCAGTATTTT. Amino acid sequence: CASSLILVSQTDTQYF.

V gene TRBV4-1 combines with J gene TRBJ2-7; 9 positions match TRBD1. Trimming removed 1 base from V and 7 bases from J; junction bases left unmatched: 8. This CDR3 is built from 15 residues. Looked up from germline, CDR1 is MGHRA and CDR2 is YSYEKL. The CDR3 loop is CASSQVGQGTDEQYF. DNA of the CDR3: TGCGCCAGCAGCCAAGTGGGACAGGGAACGGATGAGCAGTACTTC.

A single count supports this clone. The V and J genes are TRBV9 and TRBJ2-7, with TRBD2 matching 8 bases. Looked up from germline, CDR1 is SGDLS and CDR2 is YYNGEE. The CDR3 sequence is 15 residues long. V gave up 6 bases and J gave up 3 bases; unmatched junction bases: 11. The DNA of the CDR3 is TGTGCCAGCACCCAAGGGCCGGGAGGGGTCTACGAGCAGTACTTC. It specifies CASTQGPGGVYEQYF.

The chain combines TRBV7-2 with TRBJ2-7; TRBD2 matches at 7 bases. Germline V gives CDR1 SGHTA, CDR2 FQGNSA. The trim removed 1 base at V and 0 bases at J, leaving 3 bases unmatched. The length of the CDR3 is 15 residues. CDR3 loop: CASSLGGSYSYEQYF. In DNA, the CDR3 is TGTGCCAGCAGCTTAGGCGGGAGCTACTCCTACGAGCAGTACTTC.

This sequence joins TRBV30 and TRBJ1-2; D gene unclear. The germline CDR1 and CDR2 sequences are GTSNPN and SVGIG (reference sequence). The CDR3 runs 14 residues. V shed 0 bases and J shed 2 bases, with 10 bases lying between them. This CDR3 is CAWSVGSYNYGYTF. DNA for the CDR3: TGTGCCTGGAGTGTAGGCAGCTACAACTATGGCTACACCTTC.

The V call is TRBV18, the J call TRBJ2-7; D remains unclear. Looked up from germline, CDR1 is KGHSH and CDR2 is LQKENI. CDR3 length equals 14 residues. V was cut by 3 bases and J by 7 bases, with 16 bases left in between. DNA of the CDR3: TGTGCCAGCTCACCTAAGGAGACTGGAGTTGAGCAGTACTTC. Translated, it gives CASSPKETGVEQYF.

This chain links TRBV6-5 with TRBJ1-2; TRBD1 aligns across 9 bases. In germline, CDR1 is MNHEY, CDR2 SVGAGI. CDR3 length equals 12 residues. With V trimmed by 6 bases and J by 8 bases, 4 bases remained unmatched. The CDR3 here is CASRHTGGGYTF. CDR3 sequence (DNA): TGTGCCAGCAGGCATACAGGGGGCGGCTACACCTTC.

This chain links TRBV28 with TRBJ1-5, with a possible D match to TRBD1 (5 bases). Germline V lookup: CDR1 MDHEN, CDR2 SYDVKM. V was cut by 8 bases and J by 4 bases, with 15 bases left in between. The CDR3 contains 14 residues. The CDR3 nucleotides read TGTGCCAGCCGCGGGGCCGATGGTAATCAGCCCCAGCATTTT. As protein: CASRGADGNQPQHF.

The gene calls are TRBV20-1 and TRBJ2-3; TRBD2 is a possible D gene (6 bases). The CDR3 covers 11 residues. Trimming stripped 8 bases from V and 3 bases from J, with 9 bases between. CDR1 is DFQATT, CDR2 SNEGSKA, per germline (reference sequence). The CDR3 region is CSCGKTDTQYF. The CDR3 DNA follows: TGCAGTTGCGGGAAGACAGATACGCAGTATTTT.

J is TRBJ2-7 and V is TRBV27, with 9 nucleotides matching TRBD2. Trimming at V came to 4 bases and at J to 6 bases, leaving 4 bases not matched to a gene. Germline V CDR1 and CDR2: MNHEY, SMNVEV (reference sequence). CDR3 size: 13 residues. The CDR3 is CASSWLAGSEQYF. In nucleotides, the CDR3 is TGTGCCAGCAGTTGGCTAGCGGGAAGCGAGCAGTACTTC.